The 15 T cell receptor beta chains below all came from one sample that was sequenced in a study of identical twins. TCRdb recomputed calls from the 5' RACE reads with MiXCR, one row per CDR3 protein. Of 1.5 million to 2 million distinct CDR3 sequences in the sample, around 33% were seen once. Sequenced: cord blood. The receptors originated from a newborn girl in good health.

At least ten counts were recorded for this clonotype. The chain joins TRBV6-5 to TRBJ2-1; the match to TRBD1 covers 7 bases. The CDR3 contains 14 residues. Germline V CDR1 and CDR2: MNHEY, SVGAGI. Trimming removed 5 bases from V and 7 bases from J; junction bases left unmatched: 8. Written as DNA, the CDR3 is TGTGCCAGCAGTACCCAGGGGGTGGGAAATGAGCAGTTCTTC. Residues: CASSTQGVGNEQFF.

The V call is TRBV7-2, the J call TRBJ2-7; D tentatively reads TRBD1 or TRBD2 (5 bases each). V shed 3 bases and J shed 2 bases, with 11 bases lying between them. Germline CDR1 SGHTA, CDR2 FQGNSA. This CDR3 contains 14 residues. For the CDR3, the DNA is TGTGCCAGCAGCTTTGGGGACCTCGCCTACGAGCAGTACTTC. The encoded protein is CASSFGDLAYEQYF.

Worth noting for this clonotype: A junction boundary mismatches the germline segment, possibly from a read error. The chain joins TRBV6-2 or TRBV6-3 to TRBJ2-1, with a possible D match to TRBD2 (8 bases). Germline CDR1 is MNHEY and CDR2 is SVGEGT. The CDR3 totals 17 residues. The CDR3, as DNA: TGTACCAGCAGTTACCTCCGGGAGGGGGCCTCCTACAATGAGCAGTTCTTC. It encodes CTSSYLREGASYNEQFF.

The chain is built from TRBV5-1 and TRBJ1-1, with D possibly TRBD1 on 5 matching bases. The CDR3 covers 17 residues. Germline V gene lookup returns CDR1 SGHRS and CDR2 YFSETQ. Trimming removed 1 base at V and 2 bases at J, with 18 bases between. DNA of the CDR3: TGCGCCAGCAGCTTGAAACCTGGGGGGATCCTTAACACTGAAGCTTTCTTT. This gives the protein CASSLKPGGILNTEAFF.

This clonotype was detected only a few times. The gene calls are TRBV5-6 and TRBJ2-3; 8 bases line up with TRBD2. In germline, CDR1 is SGHDT, CDR2 YYEEEE. V trimming: 4 bases; J trimming: 8 bases; junction bases outside the gene matches: 6. The CDR3 covers 13 residues. The CDR3 coding sequence is TGTGCCAGCAGCCCGACTAGCGTGGGTACGCAGTATTTT. The encoded protein is CASSPTSVGTQYF.

V gene TRBV20-1 combines with J gene TRBJ1-2, with D unclear. The germline gives CDR1 DFQATT, CDR2 SNEGSKA (reference sequence). The ends were cut back, 1 base at V and 2 bases at J, with 8 bases in the middle. This CDR3 contains 13 residues. CDR3 DNA sequence: TGCAGTGCTAGAGGAGGCCTAAACTATGGCTACACCTTC. As protein: CSARGGLNYGYTF.

This sequence joins TRBV7-9 and TRBJ2-1; 10 bases fit TRBD1. The CDR3 runs to 14 residues. Germline V gene sequence: CDR1 SEHNR, CDR2 FQNEAQ (reference sequence). The V segment lost 5 bases and the J segment 7 bases; nucleotides outside the gene matches: 5. The CDR3 loop is CASSIGTGVNEQFF. CDR3 DNA: TGTGCCAGCAGCATCGGGACAGGGGTGAATGAGCAGTTCTTC. Drawing the rest from reference TRBV7-9 and TRBJ2-1, the complete variable domain is DTGVSQNPRHKITKRGQNVTFRCDPISEHNRLYWYRQTLGQGPEFLTYFQNEAQLEKSRLLSDRFSAERPKGSFSTLEIQRTEQGDSAMYLCASSIGTGVNEQFFGPGTRLTVL.

The gene calls are TRBV5-1 and TRBJ2-5; D is perhaps TRBD2 (5 bases). The germline V gene encodes CDR1 SGHRS and CDR2 YFSETQ. CDR3 length: 14 amino acids. Deletions cut 2 bases from V and 2 bases from J, with 10 bases between. CDR3 sequence: CASSFPGNQETQYF. In DNA, the CDR3 is TGCGCCAGCAGCTTCCCGGGGAATCAAGAGACCCAGTACTTC.

V gene TRBV6-1 combines with J gene TRBJ1-2, with D unclear. With 4 bases removed from V and 1 base from J, the gap between germline ends came to 16 bases. Germline assignment: CDR1 MNHNS and CDR2 SASEGT. The CDR3 extends over 16 amino acids. CDR3 in DNA: TGTGCCAGCAGTGTTTTCCGGGCCCTCCGTAACTATGGCTACACCTTC. Translating gives CASSVFRALRNYGYTF.

This clonotype was picked up a small number of times. This chain joins TRBV20-1 and TRBJ1-4, with D possibly matching TRBD1 (6 bases). The CDR3 consists of 14 residues. CDR1 and CDR2 (germline): DFQATT, SNEGSKA (reference sequence). The V end was cut by 0 bases, the J end by 5 bases, with 10 bases between. The chain's CDR3 is CSAREWQGNEKLFF. The CDR3 DNA reads as TGCAGTGCTAGAGAGTGGCAGGGGAATGAAAAACTGTTTTTT.

The DNA of the CDR3 is TGTGCCAGCAGCAATCAGCGGACACCCTCCTACGGGCAGTACTTC. It specifies CASSNQRTPSYGQYF. The V gene is TRBV21-1, the J gene TRBJ2-7; TRBD1 reflects the table's D call only, with no check against the DNA. TRBV21-1 is a known pseudogene. This CDR3 has 15 amino acids.

V usage is TRBV3-1 and J usage is TRBJ2-6; 9 bases are a match to TRBD1. V lost 5 bases and J lost 0; bases outside the gene matches: 8. The germline CDR1 and CDR2 sequences are LGHDT and YNNKEL (reference sequence). The CDR3 has 18 amino acids. The CDR3 nucleotides are TGTGCCAGCAGCTTTAGGACAGGGGCCTACTCTGGGGCCAACGTCCTGACTTTC. Translated: CASSFRTGAYSGANVLTF.

V usage is TRBV20-1 and J usage is TRBJ2-3, with 8 bases fitting TRBD2. The ends lost 1 base at V and 6 bases at J; junction bases unmatched: 6. Germline-derived CDR1 and CDR2 are DFQATT and SNEGSKA (reference sequence). The CDR3 consists of 14 residues. As DNA, the CDR3 is TGCAGTGCTAGAGGGACTAGCCGGAGGGATACGCAGTATTTT. Its protein is CSARGTSRRDTQYF.

The genes are TRBV3-1 and TRBJ2-5; D is undetermined. CDR3 size: 14 residues. Trimming cost V 1 base and J 3 bases, with 9 bases left between them. Germline-derived CDR1 and CDR2 are LGHDT and YNNKEL (reference sequence). The DNA of the CDR3 is TGTGCCAGCAGCCAAGTCGGGCCTGAAGAGACCCAGTACTTC. This encodes CASSQVGPEETQYF.

The DNA of the CDR3 is TGTGCCAGCAGCTTAGAGTCAGATAGTGAAGCTTTCTTT. Its protein product is CASSLESDSEAFF. The chain recombines TRBV7-9 with TRBJ1-1; D not resolved. The CDR3 runs 13 residues. Germline CDR1 is SEHNR and CDR2 is FQNEAQ (reference sequence). V was pared by 1 base and J by 7 bases, with 10 bases between.